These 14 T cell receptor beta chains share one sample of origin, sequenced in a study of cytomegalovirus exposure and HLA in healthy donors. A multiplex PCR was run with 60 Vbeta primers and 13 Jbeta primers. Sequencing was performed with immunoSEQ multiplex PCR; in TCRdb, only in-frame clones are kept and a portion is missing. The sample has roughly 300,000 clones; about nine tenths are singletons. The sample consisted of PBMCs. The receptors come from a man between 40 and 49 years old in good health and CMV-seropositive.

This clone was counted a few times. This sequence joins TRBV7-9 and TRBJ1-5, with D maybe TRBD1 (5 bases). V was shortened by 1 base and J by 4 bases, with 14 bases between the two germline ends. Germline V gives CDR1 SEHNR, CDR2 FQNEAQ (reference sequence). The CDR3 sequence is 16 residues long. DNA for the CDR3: TGTGCCAGCAGCTTAGGCAGGGCAGTGGGTAATCAGCCCCAGCATTTT. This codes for CASSLGRAVGNQPQHF. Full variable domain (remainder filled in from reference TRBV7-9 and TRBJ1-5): DTGVSQNPRHKITKRGQNVTFRCDPISEHNRLYWYRQTLGQGPEFLTYFQNEAQLEKSRLLSDRFSAERPKGSFSTLEIQRTEQGDSAMYLCASSLGRAVGNQPQHFGDGTRLSIL.

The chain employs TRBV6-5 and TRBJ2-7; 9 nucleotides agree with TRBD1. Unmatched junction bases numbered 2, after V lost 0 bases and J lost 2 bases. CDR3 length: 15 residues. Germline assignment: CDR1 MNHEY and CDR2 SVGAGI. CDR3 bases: TGTGCCAGCAGTTACTCGAGGGACAGGGCCTACGAGCAGTACTTC. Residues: CASSYSRDRAYEQYF.

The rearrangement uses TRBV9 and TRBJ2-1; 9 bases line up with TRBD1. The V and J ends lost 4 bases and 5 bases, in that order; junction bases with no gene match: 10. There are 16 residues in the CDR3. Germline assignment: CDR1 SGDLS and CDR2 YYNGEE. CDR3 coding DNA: TGTGCCAGCAGCCGCAGGACCGGGACAGGGCACAATGAGCAGTTCTTC. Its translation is CASSRRTGTGHNEQFF.

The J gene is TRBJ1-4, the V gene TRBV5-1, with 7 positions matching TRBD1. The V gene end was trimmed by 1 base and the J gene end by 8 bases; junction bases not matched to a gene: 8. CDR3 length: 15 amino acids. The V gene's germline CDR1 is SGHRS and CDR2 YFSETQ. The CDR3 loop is CASSLSNRGTEKLFF. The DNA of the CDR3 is TGCGCCAGCAGCTTGTCAAACAGGGGTACAGAAAAACTGTTTTTT. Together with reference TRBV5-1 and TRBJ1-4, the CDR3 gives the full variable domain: KAGVTQTPRYLIKTRGQQVTLSCSPISGHRSVSWYQQTPGQGLQFLFEYFSETQRNKGNFPGRFSGRQFSNSRSEMNVSTLELGDSALYLCASSLSNRGTEKLFFGSGTQLSVL.

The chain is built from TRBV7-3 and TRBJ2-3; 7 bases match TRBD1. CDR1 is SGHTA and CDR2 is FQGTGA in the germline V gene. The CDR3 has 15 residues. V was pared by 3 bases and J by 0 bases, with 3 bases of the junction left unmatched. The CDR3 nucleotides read TGTGCCAGCAGCTTCCGGGACAGTAGCACAGATACGCAGTATTTT. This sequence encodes CASSFRDSSTDTQYF.

The CDR3 region is CASSQDYHPGANTEAFF. CDR3 sequence (DNA): TGTGCCAGCAGCCAAGATTACCATCCAGGGGCAAACACTGAAGCTTTCTTT. The rearrangement links TRBV14 to TRBJ1-1; D is perhaps TRBD1 (6 bases). The CDR3 consists of 17 residues. Germline lookup yields CDR1 SGHDN and CDR2 FVKESK. Between the trimmed V and J ends, which lost 0 bases and 2 bases, there was a span of 16 bases. Using reference TRBV14 and TRBJ1-1 for the parts outside the CDR3, the full variable domain is EAGVTQFPSHSVIEKGQTVTLRCDPISGHDNLYWYRRVMGKEIKFLLHFVKESKQDESGMPNNRFLAERTGGTYSTLKVQPAELEDSGVYFCASSQDYHPGANTEAFFGQGTRLTVV.

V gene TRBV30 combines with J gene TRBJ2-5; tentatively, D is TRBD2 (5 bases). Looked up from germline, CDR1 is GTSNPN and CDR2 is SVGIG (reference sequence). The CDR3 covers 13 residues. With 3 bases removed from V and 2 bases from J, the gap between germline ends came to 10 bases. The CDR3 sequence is CAWSGRGQETQYF. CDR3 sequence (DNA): TGTGCCTGGAGCGGCCGAGGGCAAGAGACCCAGTACTTC.

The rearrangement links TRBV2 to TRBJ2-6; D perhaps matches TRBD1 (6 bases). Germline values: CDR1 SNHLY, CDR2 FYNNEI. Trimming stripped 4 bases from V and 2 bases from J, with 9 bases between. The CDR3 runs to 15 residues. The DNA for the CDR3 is TGTGCCAGCAGTGGAAACAGGGCTGGGGCCAACGTCCTGACTTTC. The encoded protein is CASSGNRAGANVLTF. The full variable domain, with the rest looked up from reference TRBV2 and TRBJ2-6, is EPEVTQTPSHQVTQMGQEVILRCVPISNHLYFYWYRQILGQKVEFLVSFYNNEISEKSEIFDDQFSVERPDGSNFTLKIRSTKLEDSAMYFCASSGNRAGANVLTFGAGSRLTVL.

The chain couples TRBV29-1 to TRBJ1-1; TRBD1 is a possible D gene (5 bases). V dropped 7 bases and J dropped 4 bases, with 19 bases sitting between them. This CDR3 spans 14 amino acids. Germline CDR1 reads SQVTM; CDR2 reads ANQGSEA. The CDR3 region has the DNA TGCAGCGCCTACGGGCAGGGCCTCGGCACTGAAGCTTTCTTT. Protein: CSAYGQGLGTEAFF.

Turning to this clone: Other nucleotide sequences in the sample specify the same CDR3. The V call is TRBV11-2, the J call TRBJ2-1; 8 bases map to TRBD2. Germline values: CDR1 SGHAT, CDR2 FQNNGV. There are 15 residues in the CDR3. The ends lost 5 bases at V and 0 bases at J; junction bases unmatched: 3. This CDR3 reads CASSPSGSSYNEQFF. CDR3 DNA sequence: TGTGCCAGCAGCCCGAGCGGGAGCTCCTACAATGAGCAGTTCTTC.

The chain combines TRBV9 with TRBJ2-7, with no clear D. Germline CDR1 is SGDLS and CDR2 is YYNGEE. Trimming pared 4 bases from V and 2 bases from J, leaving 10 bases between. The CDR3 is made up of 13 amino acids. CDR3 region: CASSHGFTYEQYF. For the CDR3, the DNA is TGTGCCAGCAGCCACGGGTTTACCTACGAGCAGTACTTC.

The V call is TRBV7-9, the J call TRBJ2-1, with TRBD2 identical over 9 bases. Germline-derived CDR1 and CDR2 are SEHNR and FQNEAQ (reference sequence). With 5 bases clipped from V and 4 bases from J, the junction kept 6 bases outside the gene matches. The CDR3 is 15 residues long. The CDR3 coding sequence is TGTGCCAGCAGCATTACTAGCGGGCCTTACAATGAGCAGTTCTTC. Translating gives CASSITSGPYNEQFF.

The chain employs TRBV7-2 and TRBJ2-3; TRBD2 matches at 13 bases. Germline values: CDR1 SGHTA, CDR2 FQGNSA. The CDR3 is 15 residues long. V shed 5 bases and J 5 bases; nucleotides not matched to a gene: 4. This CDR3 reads CASSGLAGALDTQYF. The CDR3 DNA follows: TGTGCCAGCAGCGGACTAGCGGGAGCATTAGATACGCAGTATTTT.

The CDR3 DNA reads TGTGCCAGCAGCTTGGTCCGCAACGGGGAGACCCAGTACTTC. As protein: CASSLVRNGETQYF. The chain links TRBV5-4 to TRBJ2-5, with D hard to call. The CDR3 is made up of 14 amino acids. Germline V CDR1 and CDR2: SGHNT, YYREEE (reference sequence). The V and J ends lost 0 bases and 5 bases respectively, with 11 bases between them.